The 7 T cell receptor beta chains reported below all come from one sample, sequenced in a study of control samples from healthy donors and cancer patients. TCRdb's copy holds only in-frame clones and misses some; the assay was immunoSEQ multiplex PCR. The sample includes fewer than 150,000 clones, about nine tenths of them seen just once. Sequences were obtained from blood. These receptors were collected from a young man in good health.

The chain recombines TRBV28 with TRBJ2-5; D is perhaps TRBD2 (6 bases). V was shortened by 6 bases and J by 4 bases, with 15 bases between the two germline ends. From germline, CDR1 is MDHEN and CDR2 SYDVKM. This CDR3 comprises 14 residues. This chain's CDR3 is CASSFAGPVETQYF. The CDR3 DNA reads TGTGCCAGCAGCTTCGCGGGGCCTGTAGAGACCCAGTACTTC.

On this clone: Distinct nucleotide sequences in the sample also encode this CDR3. V gene TRBV19 combines with J gene TRBJ2-2; D might be TRBD1 or TRBD2, each matching 7 bases. The length of the CDR3 is 15 residues. V lost 3 bases, J lost 3 bases, and 11 bases lay in between. Germline assignment: CDR1 LNHDA and CDR2 SQIVND (reference sequence). Here the CDR3 reads CASSIQGGDTGELFF. The CDR3 bases are TGTGCCAGTAGTATCCAGGGGGGGGACACCGGGGAGCTGTTTTTT. The full variable domain, its missing parts supplied by reference TRBV19 and TRBJ2-2, is DGGITQSPKYLFRKEGQNVTLSCEQNLNHDAMYWYRQDPGQGLRLIYYSQIVNDFQKGDIAEGYSVSREKKESFPLTVTSAQKNPTAFYLCASSIQGGDTGELFFGEGSRLTVL.

V is TRBV30 and J is TRBJ2-7; D gene unclear. Trimming took 1 base from V and 3 from J, leaving 13 bases between them. Per germline, CDR1 GTSNPN and CDR2 SVGIG (reference sequence). The CDR3 runs 14 residues. The CDR3 reads CAWSGLQTGYEQYF. CDR3 nucleotides: TGTGCCTGGAGTGGTCTGCAAACGGGCTACGAGCAGTACTTC. Variable domain in full (rest from reference TRBV30 and TRBJ2-7): SQTIHQWPATLVQPVGSPLSLECTVEGTSNPNLYWYRQAAGRGLQLLFYSVGIGQISSEVPQNLSASRPQDRQFILSSKKLLLSDSGFYLCAWSGLQTGYEQYFGPGTRLTVT.

V usage is TRBV7-8 and J usage is TRBJ2-1, with D perhaps TRBD1 or TRBD2 (5 bases each). The germline CDR1 and CDR2 sequences are SGHVS and FQNEAQ. V lost 6 bases to trimming and J lost 2 bases, with 14 bases between them. The CDR3 contains 15 residues. As DNA, the CDR3 is TGTGCCAGCAGTCTTCGGGACGCAGCCTACAATGAGCAGTTCTTC. This sequence encodes CASSLRDAAYNEQFF.

This clone was observed a single time. This rearrangement joins TRBV9 to TRBJ2-3; 11 positions match TRBD2. Germline CDR1 and CDR2: SGDLS and YYNGEE. Trimming at V came to 4 bases and at J to 0 bases, leaving 19 bases not matched to a gene. CDR3 size: 21 residues. The CDR3 DNA sequence: TGTGCCAGCAGCTCCAGCGCACTAGCGGGGGACCCTCTCCCTAGCACAGATACGCAGTATTTT. It yields the protein CASSSSALAGDPLPSTDTQYF.

The chain couples TRBV5-6 to TRBJ2-4; 7 bases match TRBD1. From germline, CDR1 is SGHDT and CDR2 YYEEEE. The CDR3 totals 12 residues. V dropped 4 bases and J dropped 5; count of bases not matched to a gene: 0. The DNA of the CDR3 is TGTGCCAGCAGCGGGACAGAAAACATTCAGTACTTC. This sequence encodes CASSGTENIQYF.

This chain connects TRBV7-2 to TRBJ2-1; 7 nucleotides line up with TRBD1. Germline-derived CDR1 and CDR2 are SGHTA and FQGNSA. The CDR3 has 16 residues. With 6 bases clipped from V and 9 bases from J, the junction kept 17 bases outside the gene matches. CDR3 protein: CASSSGTAAVDGEQFF. DNA of the CDR3: TGTGCCAGCAGTTCGGGGACAGCGGCAGTCGACGGTGAGCAGTTCTTC.